One sample yielded the 27 T cell receptor beta chains listed below, sequenced in a study of read filtering for tumor transcriptome and immune sequencing. Molecular barcoded adaptors covering alpha/delta and beta/gamma chains were used on around 370 ng RNA. A single record per CDR3 protein comes from TCRdb applying MiXCR to the reads. Of tens of thousands of distinct CDR3 sequences listed, roughly 18% were seen once; the top ten hold over 12%. The sequencing sample was made of a population of CD138-negative cells sorted from bone marrow. Every receptor here comes from a donor older than 35 with multiple myeloma.

The rearrangement uses TRBV6-4 and TRBJ2-1; TRBD2 might be the D (5 bases). Trimming shortened V by 4 bases and J by 10 bases, and 14 bases separated the two germline ends. Germline V gives CDR1 MRHNA, CDR2 SNTAGT. This CDR3 comprises 13 residues. The CDR3 loop reads CASSVHEGYEQFF. In DNA, the CDR3 is TGTGCCAGCAGTGTCCACGAGGGATACGAGCAGTTCTTC.

In its sample, this clonotype was seen many times. V gene TRBV5-1 combines with J gene TRBJ2-1; TRBD2 matches at 9 bases. There are 15 residues in the CDR3. V shed 4 bases and J 6 bases; nucleotides not matched to a gene: 8. Germline values: CDR1 SGHRS, CDR2 YFSETQ. The CDR3 sequence: CASSPRGTSSNEQFF. For the CDR3, the DNA is TGCGCCAGCAGCCCAAGAGGGACTAGCAGCAATGAGCAGTTCTTC.

This clonotype has a count of ten or more. The CDR3 nucleotides are TGCAGCGTTGAGGAGCAAATGAACACTGAAGCTTTCTTT. As protein: CSVEEQMNTEAFF. The chain employs TRBV29-1 and TRBJ1-1; the D is unclear. The CDR3 spans 13 residues. Germline CDR1 SQVTM, CDR2 ANQGSEA. Trimming took 3 bases from V and 0 from J, leaving 8 bases between them.

This clonotype was recorded at least ten times. This rearrangement joins TRBV3-1 to TRBJ2-7, with 9 bases identical to TRBD1. With V trimmed by 9 bases and J by 9 bases, 15 bases remained unmatched. The length of the CDR3 is 14 residues. Germline-derived CDR1 and CDR2 are LGHDT and YNNKEL (reference sequence). The CDR3 is CASQVGQGATVQYF. DNA of the CDR3: TGTGCCAGTCAGGTGGGACAGGGCGCGACCGTGCAGTACTTC.

The V gene is TRBV28, the J gene TRBJ2-3; TRBD2 aligns across 7 bases. V lost 6 bases, J lost 4 bases, and 7 bases stayed unmatched. The CDR3 length is 14 residues. The germline CDR1 and CDR2 sequences are MDHEN and SYDVKM. The CDR3 region is CASSPGGNADTQYF. The CDR3 nucleotides read TGTGCCAGCAGCCCGGGAGGAAATGCAGATACGCAGTATTTT.

This clonotype was recorded at least ten times. The chain employs TRBV28 and TRBJ2-5, with TRBD1 as a possible D gene (6 bases). The CDR3 sequence is 14 residues long. Trimming took 10 bases from V and 1 from J, leaving 16 bases between them. Germline CDR1 reads MDHEN; CDR2 reads SYDVKM. The CDR3 region has the DNA TGTGCCACGCGGTCCCCAGGGGCCCAAGAGACCCAGTACTTC. It specifies CATRSPGAQETQYF.

There are many counts of this clonotype. The J gene is TRBJ2-4, the V gene TRBV20-1; no firm D call. This CDR3 region has 14 residues. Trimming shortened V by 6 bases and J by 8 bases, and 20 bases separated the two germline ends. Germline CDR1 and CDR2: DFQATT and SNEGSKA (reference sequence). This chain's CDR3 is CSAFTRTFGDIQYF. The CDR3 nucleotides are TGCAGTGCCTTCACGAGAACATTTGGAGACATTCAGTACTTC.

This clonotype was detected many times. The rearrangement links TRBV28 to TRBJ2-6; no definite D call. V gave up 4 bases and J gave up 2 bases, with 0 bases separating them. Germline values: CDR1 MDHEN, CDR2 SYDVKM. CDR3 length equals 12 residues. This chain's CDR3 is CASSSGANVLTF. In DNA, the CDR3 is TGTGCCAGCAGTTCTGGGGCCAACGTCCTGACTTTC.

This clonotype was recorded many times. The rearrangement links TRBV20-1 to TRBJ2-5, with D perhaps given as TRBD1 or TRBD2 (5 bases each). V dropped 5 bases and J dropped 1 base, with 14 bases sitting between them. Germline V lookup: CDR1 DFQATT, CDR2 SNEGSKA (reference sequence). This CDR3 comprises 14 residues. CDR3 sequence: CSAEGPRGQETQYF. The CDR3 DNA reads TGCAGTGCTGAGGGGCCAAGGGGCCAAGAGACCCAGTACTTC.

The chain is built from TRBV18 and TRBJ2-7; D not certain. The CDR3 is 13 amino acids. V was cut by 3 bases and J by 2 bases, with 8 bases left in between. Per the germline V gene, CDR1 is KGHSH and CDR2 is LQKENI. CDR3 sequence (DNA): TGTGCCAGCTCACCTGTGATGACCTACGAGCAGTACTTC. It specifies CASSPVMTYEQYF.

This clonotype appeared many times. The gene calls are TRBV14 and TRBJ2-2; no firm D call. There are 16 residues in the CDR3. CDR1 and CDR2 from the germline V gene are SGHDN and FVKESK. V lost 3 bases and J 1 base, leaving 12 bases between the germline ends. The CDR3 protein is CASSQSTLLNTGELFF. The CDR3 DNA follows: TGTGCCAGCAGCCAGAGTACTCTGCTGAACACCGGGGAGCTGTTTTTT.

On this clonotype: A read error may be the cause here, since a much bigger clone is one base away. The gene calls are TRBV5-1 and TRBJ1-5, with unresolved D. V lost 0 bases and J 0 bases, leaving 7 bases between the germline ends. The CDR3 totals 15 residues. The germline V gene encodes CDR1 SGHRS and CDR2 YFSETQ. In nucleotides, the CDR3 is TGCGCCAGCAGCTTGGATGGCGATAGCAATCAGCCCCAGCATTTT. Protein product: CASSLDGDSNQPQHF.

This clonotype was counted at least ten times. The CDR3 loop is CASMIGTKISYEQYF. As DNA, the CDR3 is TGTGCCAGCATGATAGGGACTAAAATCTCCTACGAGCAGTACTTC. The chain employs TRBV6-5 and TRBJ2-7; 7 bases line up with TRBD2. The CDR3 is 15 amino acids. The V segment lost 7 bases and the J segment 0 bases; nucleotides outside the gene matches: 9. Germline lookup yields CDR1 MNHEY and CDR2 SVGAGI.

With respect to this clonotype: A read error is possible here, since a much larger clone lies one base away. The chain has TRBV6-5 and TRBJ1-1, with D unclear. Germline assignment: CDR1 MNHEY and CDR2 SVGAGI. This CDR3 has 13 residues. Trimming shortened V by 7 bases and J by 1 base, and 10 bases separated the two germline ends. CDR3 in amino acids: CASNWQRNTEAFF. CDR3 DNA sequence: TGTGCCAGCAATTGGCAACGGAACACTGAAGCTTTCTTT.

As for this clonotype: A read error is the likely source, as a far larger clone sits one nucleotide away. The V and J genes are TRBV11-1 and TRBJ2-1; the D gene is possibly TRBD2 (6 bases). The V and J ends lost 1 base and 4 bases respectively, with 14 bases between them. The CDR3 sequence is 16 residues long. Germline loops: CDR1 SGHAT, CDR2 FQDESV (reference sequence). CDR3 in amino acids: CASSLGPGGRYNEQFF. In DNA form, the CDR3 reads TGTGCCAGCAGCTTAGGTCCCGGGGGAAGATACAATGAGCAGTTCTTC.

This clonotype was seen at least ten times. This chain links TRBV7-2 with TRBJ2-1; D is undetermined. The germline CDR1 and CDR2 sequences are SGHTA and FQGNSA. There are 11 residues in the CDR3. V shed 6 bases and J shed 9 bases, with 9 bases lying between them. The CDR3 sequence is CASSSDLEQFF. CDR3 sequence (DNA): TGTGCCAGCAGTTCTGACCTTGAGCAGTTCTTC. Full variable domain (missing parts from reference TRBV7-2 and TRBJ2-1): GAGVSQSPSNKVTEKGKDVELRCDPISGHTALYWYRQSLGQGLEFLIYFQGNSAPDKSGLPSDRFSAERTGGSVSTLTIQRTQQEDSAVYLCASSSDLEQFFGPGTRLTVL.

At least ten counts were recorded for this clonotype. This rearrangement joins TRBV3-1 to TRBJ1-1; TRBD1 matches at 8 bases. Per germline, CDR1 LGHDT and CDR2 YNNKEL (reference sequence). The CDR3 is 10 residues long. Trimming removed 8 bases from V and 10 bases from J; junction bases left unmatched: 3. The CDR3 coding sequence is TGTGCCAGCGGACAGGGTCCAGCTTTCTTT. Amino acid sequence: CASGQGPAFF.

This clonotype was observed at least ten times. The V and J genes are TRBV20-1 and TRBJ2-5; D is ambiguous. V was trimmed by 0 bases and J by 6 bases, leaving 5 bases between them. The V gene's germline CDR1 is DFQATT and CDR2 SNEGSKA (reference sequence). The CDR3 spans 11 residues. In DNA, the CDR3 is TGCAGTGCTAGAGATAAGAAGACCCAGTACTTC. This encodes CSARDKKTQYF.

The V gene is TRBV12-5, the J gene TRBJ2-5; tentative D call: TRBD2 (6 bases). The CDR3 spans 13 residues. V was trimmed by 5 bases and J by 5 bases, leaving 12 bases between them. CDR1 and CDR2 (germline): LGHNT, FRNRAP. The CDR3 region is CASGPGGMETQYF. The DNA of the CDR3 is TGTGCTAGTGGTCCTGGAGGGATGGAGACCCAGTACTTC. The full variable domain, with the rest looked up from reference TRBV12-5 and TRBJ2-5, is DARVTQTPRHKVTEMGQEVTMRCQPILGHNTVFWYRQTMMQGLELLAYFRNRAPLDDSGMPKDRFSAEMPDATLATLKIQPSEPRDSAVYFCASGPGGMETQYFGPGTRLLVL.

The genes are TRBV7-9 and TRBJ2-5; 7 bases fit TRBD2. The CDR3 runs to 16 residues. Germline V gene data show CDR1 as SEHNR and CDR2 as FQNEAQ (reference sequence). V shed 1 base, J shed 5 bases, and the junction held 10 bases outside the gene matches. CDR3 coding DNA: TGTGCCAGCAGCTTAGTATCGCGGGGGAGTTTGGAGACCCAGTACTTC. This codes for CASSLVSRGSLETQYF.

This clonotype showed up many times. V is TRBV10-3 and J is TRBJ2-3; D might be TRBD1 (6 bases). Germline CDR1 ENHRY, CDR2 SYGVKD. Trimming removed 7 bases from V and 1 base from J, with 12 bases in between. This CDR3 has 14 residues. DNA for the CDR3: TGTGCCATCACCGCTCACAGGGGCACAGATACGCAGTATTTT. This translates into CAITAHRGTDTQYF.

In this sample, this clonotype turned up many times. The V and J genes are TRBV5-6 and TRBJ2-1; unclear D gene. The V end lost 6 bases, the J end lost 0 bases, and 7 bases lay between the germline ends. Looked up from germline, CDR1 is SGHDT and CDR2 is YYEEEE. The CDR3 has 13 residues. The DNA for the CDR3 is TGTGCCAGCACCTCGAACTCCTACAATGAGCAGTTCTTC. Translation gives CASTSNSYNEQFF.

The sample holds many counts of this clonotype. The chain links TRBV20-1 to TRBJ2-5; TRBD1 might be the D (6 bases). V lost 1 base and J lost 2, with 23 bases in between. Germline CDR1 and CDR2: DFQATT and SNEGSKA (reference sequence). CDR3 length: 18 amino acids. Here the CDR3 reads CSARVPLGAAGLQETQYF. CDR3 bases: TGCAGTGCTAGAGTTCCACTGGGGGCGGCGGGCCTACAAGAGACCCAGTACTTC.

This clonotype was picked up a small number of times. The J gene is TRBJ1-5, the V gene TRBV20-1; tentatively, D is TRBD1 (6 bases). The CDR3 runs to 15 residues. Germline loops: CDR1 DFQATT, CDR2 SNEGSKA (reference sequence). V lost 0 bases, J lost 6 bases, and 15 bases lay in between. This chain's CDR3 is CSARDWQGRGQPQHF. CDR3 DNA: TGCAGTGCTAGAGATTGGCAGGGGCGCGGTCAGCCCCAGCATTTT.

This clonotype was recorded many times. The chain carries TRBV18 and TRBJ1-4; 7 nucleotides align to TRBD1. The J segment lost 0 bases and the V segment lost 3 bases, leaving 4 bases of the junction unmatched. Germline CDR1 and CDR2: KGHSH and LQKENI. This CDR3 spans 16 amino acids. The CDR3 spells CASSPPGQATNEKLFF. In DNA form, the CDR3 reads TGTGCCAGCTCACCCCCCGGACAGGCAACTAATGAAAAACTGTTTTTT.

Only a few counts were recorded for this clonotype. This chain connects TRBV11-2 to TRBJ1-1; tentatively, D is TRBD1 (5 bases). Trimming left V 4 bases short and J 0 bases short, with 12 bases between. Looked up from germline, CDR1 is SGHAT and CDR2 is FQNNGV. This CDR3 contains 15 residues. CDR3 nucleotide sequence: TGTGCCAGCAGCTCTCGGACAAGGGTGAACACTGAAGCTTTCTTT. Its translation: CASSSRTRVNTEAFF.

The table lists this clonotype with a few counts. This chain uses TRBV6-5 with TRBJ2-3; no clear D. The V and J ends lost 9 bases and 6 bases respectively, with 16 bases between them. Germline values: CDR1 MNHEY, CDR2 SVGAGI. The CDR3 has 13 residues. Here the CDR3 DNA reads TGTGCCAGTAGCCTCCGGAGAGCTGATACGCAGTATTTT. Protein product: CASSLRRADTQYF.